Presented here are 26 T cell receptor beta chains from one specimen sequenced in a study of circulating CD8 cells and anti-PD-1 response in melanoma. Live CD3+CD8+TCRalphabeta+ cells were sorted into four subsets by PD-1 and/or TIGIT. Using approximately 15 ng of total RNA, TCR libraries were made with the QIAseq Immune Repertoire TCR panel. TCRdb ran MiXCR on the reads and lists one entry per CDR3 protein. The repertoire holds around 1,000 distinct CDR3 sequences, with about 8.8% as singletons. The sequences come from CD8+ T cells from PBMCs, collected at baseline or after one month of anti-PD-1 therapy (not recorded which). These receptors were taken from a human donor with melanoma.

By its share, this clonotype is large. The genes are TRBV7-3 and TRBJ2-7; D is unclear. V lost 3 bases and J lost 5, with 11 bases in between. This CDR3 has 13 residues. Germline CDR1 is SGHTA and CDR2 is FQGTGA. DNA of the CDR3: TGTGCCAGCAGCTTGAATTTACGGGACGAGCAGTACTTC. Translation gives CASSLNLRDEQYF.

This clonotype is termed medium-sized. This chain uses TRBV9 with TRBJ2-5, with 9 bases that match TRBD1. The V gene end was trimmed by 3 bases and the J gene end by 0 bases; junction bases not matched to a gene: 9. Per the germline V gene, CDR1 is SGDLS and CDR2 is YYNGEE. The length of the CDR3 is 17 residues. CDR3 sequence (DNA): TGTGCCAGCAGCGCCCGGACAGGGGAACTATACCAAGAGACCCAGTACTTC. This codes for CASSARTGELYQETQYF.

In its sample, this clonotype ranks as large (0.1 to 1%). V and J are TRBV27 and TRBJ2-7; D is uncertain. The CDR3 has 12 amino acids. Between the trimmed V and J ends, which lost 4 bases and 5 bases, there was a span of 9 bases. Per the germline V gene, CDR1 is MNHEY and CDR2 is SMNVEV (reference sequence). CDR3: CASSSGAHEQYF. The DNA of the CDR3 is TGTGCCAGCAGTTCGGGTGCCCACGAGCAGTACTTC.

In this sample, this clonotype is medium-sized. The CDR3 sequence: CASGLSGTLNTGELFF. The CDR3 DNA is TGTGCTAGTGGTCTTTCCGGGACACTGAACACCGGGGAGCTGTTTTTT. The chain employs TRBV12-5 and TRBJ2-2; D is perhaps TRBD1 (6 bases). Germline V gives CDR1 LGHNT, CDR2 FRNRAP. The CDR3 is 16 residues long. Between the trimmed V and J ends, which lost 5 bases and 1 base, there was a span of 14 bases.

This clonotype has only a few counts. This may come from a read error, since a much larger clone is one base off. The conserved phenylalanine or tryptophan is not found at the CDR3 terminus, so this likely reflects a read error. In DNA form, the CDR3 reads TGTGCCAGCAGTTTCCGGGGTCTGAAGGCTGAAGCTTTCTCT. Protein product: CASSFRGLKAEAFS. The gene calls are TRBV28 and TRBJ1-1; D uncertain. The germline CDR1 and CDR2 sequences are MDHEN and SYDVKM. The CDR3 consists of 14 residues. Trimming took off 3 bases at V and 6 bases at J, with 14 bases between the two ends.

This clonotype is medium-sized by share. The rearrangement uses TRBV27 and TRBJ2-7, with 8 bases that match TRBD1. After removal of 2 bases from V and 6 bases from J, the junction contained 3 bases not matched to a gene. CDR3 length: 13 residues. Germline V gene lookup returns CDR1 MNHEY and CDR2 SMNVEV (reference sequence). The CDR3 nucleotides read TGTGCCAGCAGTTTAACAGGGGGAGTCGAGCAGTACTTC. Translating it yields CASSLTGGVEQYF.

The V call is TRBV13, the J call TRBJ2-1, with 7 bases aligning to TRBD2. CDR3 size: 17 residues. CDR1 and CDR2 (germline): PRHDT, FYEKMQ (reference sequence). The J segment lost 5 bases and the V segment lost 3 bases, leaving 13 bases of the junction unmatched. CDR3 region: CASSLARERGRNNEQFF. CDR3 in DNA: TGTGCCAGCAGCTTGGCCCGGGAGCGGGGTAGGAACAATGAGCAGTTCTTC.

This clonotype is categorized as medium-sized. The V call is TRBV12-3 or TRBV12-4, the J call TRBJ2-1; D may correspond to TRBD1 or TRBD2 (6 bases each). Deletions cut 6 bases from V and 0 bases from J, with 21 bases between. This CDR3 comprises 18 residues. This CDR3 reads CASRGGMAGSSSYNEQFF. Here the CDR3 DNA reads TGTGCCAGCAGAGGGGGGATGGCGGGGTCGAGCTCCTACAATGAGCAGTTCTTC.

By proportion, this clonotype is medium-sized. CDR3 in amino acids: CAIKGTEQETQYF. CDR3 sequence (DNA): TGTGCCATCAAGGGGACAGAACAAGAGACCCAGTACTTC. This chain uses TRBV10-3 with TRBJ2-5; 7 positions match TRBD1. The V gene's germline CDR1 is ENHRY and CDR2 SYGVKD. CDR3 length: 13 amino acids. The junction had 4 bases not matched to a gene; V was cut back by 7 bases and J by 2 bases.

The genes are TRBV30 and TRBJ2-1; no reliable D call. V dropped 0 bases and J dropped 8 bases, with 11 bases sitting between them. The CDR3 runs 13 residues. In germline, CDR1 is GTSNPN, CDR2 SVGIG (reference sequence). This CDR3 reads CAWSVLIVDEQFF. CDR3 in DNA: TGTGCCTGGAGTGTCCTTATAGTGGATGAGCAGTTCTTC.

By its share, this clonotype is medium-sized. The CDR3 DNA sequence: TGTGCCAGCAGTCGGGGTGAAAGCTCCTACAATGAGCAGTTCTTC. It yields the protein CASSRGESSYNEQFF. The chain couples TRBV28 to TRBJ2-1; a weak D match, TRBD2 (5 bases). The CDR3 totals 15 residues. Trimming took off 5 bases at V and 0 bases at J, with 11 bases between the two ends. Germline V gene data show CDR1 as MDHEN and CDR2 as SYDVKM.

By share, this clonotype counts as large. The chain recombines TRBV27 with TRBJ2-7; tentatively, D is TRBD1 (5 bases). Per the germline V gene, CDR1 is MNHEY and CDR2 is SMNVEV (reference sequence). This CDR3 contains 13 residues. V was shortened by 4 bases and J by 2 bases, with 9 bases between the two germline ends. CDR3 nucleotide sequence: TGTGCCAGCAGTTCCAGGGCAACCTACGAGCAGTACTTC. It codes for CASSSRATYEQYF.

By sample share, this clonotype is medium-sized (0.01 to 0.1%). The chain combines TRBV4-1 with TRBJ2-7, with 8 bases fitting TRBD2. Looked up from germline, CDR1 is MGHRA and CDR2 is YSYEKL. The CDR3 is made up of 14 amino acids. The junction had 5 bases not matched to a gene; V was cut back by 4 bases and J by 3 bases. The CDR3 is CASSPPGTSYEQYF. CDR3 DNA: TGCGCCAGCAGCCCCCCAGGGACTAGCTACGAGCAGTACTTC.

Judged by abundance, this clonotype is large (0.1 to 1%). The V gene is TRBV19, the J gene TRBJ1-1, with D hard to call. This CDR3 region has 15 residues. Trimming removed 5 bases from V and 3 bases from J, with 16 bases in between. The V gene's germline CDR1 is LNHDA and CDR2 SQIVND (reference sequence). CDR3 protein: CASSPRPGGDTEAFF. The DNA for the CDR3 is TGTGCCAGTAGTCCCCGCCCAGGTGGGGACACTGAAGCTTTCTTT.

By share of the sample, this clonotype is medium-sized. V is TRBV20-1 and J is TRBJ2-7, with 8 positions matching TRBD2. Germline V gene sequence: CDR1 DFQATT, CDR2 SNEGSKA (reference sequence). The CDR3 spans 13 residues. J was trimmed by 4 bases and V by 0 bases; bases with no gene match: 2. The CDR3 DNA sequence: TGCAGTGCTAGAGACCCGGGGGGGTACGAGCAGTACTTC. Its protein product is CSARDPGGYEQYF.

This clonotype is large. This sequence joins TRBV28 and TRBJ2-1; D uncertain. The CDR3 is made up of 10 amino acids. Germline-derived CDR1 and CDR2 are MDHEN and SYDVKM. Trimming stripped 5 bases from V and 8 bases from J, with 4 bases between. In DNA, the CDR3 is TGTGCCAGCAGTCTGGATGAGCAGTTCTTC. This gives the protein CASSLDEQFF. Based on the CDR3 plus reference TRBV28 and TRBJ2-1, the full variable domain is DVKVTQSSRYLVKRTGEKVFLECVQDMDHENMFWYRQDPGLGLRLIYFSYDVKMKEKGDIPEGYSVSREKKERFSLILESASTNQTSMYLCASSLDEQFFGPGTRLTVL.

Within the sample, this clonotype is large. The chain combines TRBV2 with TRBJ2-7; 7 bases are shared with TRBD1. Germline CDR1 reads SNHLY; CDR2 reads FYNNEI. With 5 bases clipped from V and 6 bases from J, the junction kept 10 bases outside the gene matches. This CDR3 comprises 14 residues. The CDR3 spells CASSLETGIGEQYF. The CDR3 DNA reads TGTGCCAGCAGTCTCGAGACAGGGATCGGCGAGCAGTACTTC.

CDR3 in DNA: TGTGCCAGCAGTGAGGTGGCAGGCGCTCTCTACGAGCAGTACTTC. Amino acids: CASSEVAGALYEQYF. The chain employs TRBV2 and TRBJ2-7; no clear D. The germline gives CDR1 SNHLY, CDR2 FYNNEI. CDR3 size: 15 residues. The V end was cut by 3 bases, the J end by 3 bases, with 15 bases between.

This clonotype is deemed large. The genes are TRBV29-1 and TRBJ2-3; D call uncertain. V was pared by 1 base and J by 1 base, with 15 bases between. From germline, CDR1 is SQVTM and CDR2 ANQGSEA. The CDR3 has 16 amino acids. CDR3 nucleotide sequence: TGCAGCGTTGAAGGCTGGGGATTGCACGGCACAGATACGCAGTATTTT. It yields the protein CSVEGWGLHGTDTQYF.

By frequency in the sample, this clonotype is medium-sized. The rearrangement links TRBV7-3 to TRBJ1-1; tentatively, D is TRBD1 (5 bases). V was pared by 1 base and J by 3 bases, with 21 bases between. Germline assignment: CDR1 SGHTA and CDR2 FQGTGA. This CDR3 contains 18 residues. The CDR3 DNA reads TGTGCCAGCAGCTTAATACCCCCAGGGTCGAGGGGACACACTGAAGCTTTCTTT. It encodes CASSLIPPGSRGHTEAFF.

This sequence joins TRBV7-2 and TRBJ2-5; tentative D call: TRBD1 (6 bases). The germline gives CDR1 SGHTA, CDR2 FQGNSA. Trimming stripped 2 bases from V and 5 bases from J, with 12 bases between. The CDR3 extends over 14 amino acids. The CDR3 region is CASSLIGGRETQYF. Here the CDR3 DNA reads TGTGCCAGCAGCTTAATTGGGGGCCGGGAGACCCAGTACTTC. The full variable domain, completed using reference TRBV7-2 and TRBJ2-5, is GAGVSQSPSNKVTEKGKDVELRCDPISGHTALYWYRQSLGQGLEFLIYFQGNSAPDKSGLPSDRFSAERTGGSVSTLTIQRTQQEDSAVYLCASSLIGGRETQYFGPGTRLLVL.

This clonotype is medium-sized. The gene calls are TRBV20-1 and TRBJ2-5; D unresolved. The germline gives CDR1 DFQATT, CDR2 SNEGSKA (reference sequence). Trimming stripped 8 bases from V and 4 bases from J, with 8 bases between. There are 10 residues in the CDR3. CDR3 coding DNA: TGCAGTACCCTCGCAGAGACCCAGTACTTC. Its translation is CSTLAETQYF.

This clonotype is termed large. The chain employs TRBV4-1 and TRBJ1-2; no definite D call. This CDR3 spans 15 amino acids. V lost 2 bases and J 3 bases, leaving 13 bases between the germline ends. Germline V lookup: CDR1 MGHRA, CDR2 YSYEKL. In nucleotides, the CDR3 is TGCGCCAGCAGCCAAAAGAGAGGGCCGGACTATGGCTACACCTTC. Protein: CASSQKRGPDYGYTF.

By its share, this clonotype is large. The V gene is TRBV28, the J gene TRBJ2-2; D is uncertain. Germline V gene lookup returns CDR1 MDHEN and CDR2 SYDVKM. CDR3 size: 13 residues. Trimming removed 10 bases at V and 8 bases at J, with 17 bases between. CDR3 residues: CATLPPGGGELFF. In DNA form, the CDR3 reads TGTGCCACCCTACCCCCAGGTGGAGGGGAGCTGTTTTTT.

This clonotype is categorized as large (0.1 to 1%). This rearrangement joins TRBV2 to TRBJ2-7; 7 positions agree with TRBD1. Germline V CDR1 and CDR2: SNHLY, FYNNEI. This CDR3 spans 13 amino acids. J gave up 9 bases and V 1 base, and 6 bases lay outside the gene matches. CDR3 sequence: CASSEVDRAGQYF. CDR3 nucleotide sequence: TGTGCCAGCAGTGAAGTTGACAGGGCGGGGCAGTACTTC.

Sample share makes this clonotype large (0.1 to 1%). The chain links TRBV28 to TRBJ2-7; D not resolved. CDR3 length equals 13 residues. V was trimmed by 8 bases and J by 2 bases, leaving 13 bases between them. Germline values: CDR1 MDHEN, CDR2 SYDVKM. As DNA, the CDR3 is TGTGCCAGCGGAGTTGCGTCCACCTACGAGCAGTACTTC. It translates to CASGVASTYEQYF.